The 14 T cell receptor beta chains in this list originate from one sample, sequenced in a study of OX40 agonist ivuxolimab in advanced cancers. Generated by immunoSEQ multiplex PCR, the TCRdb table keeps only in-frame clones and is missing some. This sample has 45,000 to 60,000 clones, with about nine tenths found just once. The source was CD4+ or CD8+ T cells sorted from blood, collected in a trial of the OX40 agonist ivuxolimab. These TCRs come from an adult with an advanced solid tumor such as melanoma, head and neck, liver or kidney cancer.

In this sample, this clone turned up once. The rearrangement uses TRBV30 and TRBJ1-4; D possibly corresponds to TRBD1 (5 bases). The CDR3 extends over 12 amino acids. The ends were cut back, 5 bases at V and 1 base at J, with 5 bases in the middle. CDR1 and CDR2 (germline): GTSNPN, SVGIG (reference sequence). The CDR3 nucleotides read TGTGCCTGGCAGGGAACTAATGAAAAACTGTTTTTT. Translated: CAWQGTNEKLFF.

The J gene is TRBJ1-1, the V gene TRBV19, with D unresolved. Germline loops: CDR1 LNHDA, CDR2 SQIVND (reference sequence). With 1 base removed from V and 0 bases from J, the gap between germline ends came to 3 bases. The CDR3 is made up of 13 amino acids. This CDR3 reads CASSIGVNTEAFF. The CDR3 DNA reads TGTGCCAGTAGTATAGGGGTGAACACTGAAGCTTTCTTT. Together with reference TRBV19 and TRBJ1-1, the CDR3 gives the full variable domain: DGGITQSPKYLFRKEGQNVTLSCEQNLNHDAMYWYRQDPGQGLRLIYYSQIVNDFQKGDIAEGYSVSREKKESFPLTVTSAQKNPTAFYLCASSIGVNTEAFFGQGTRLTVV.

The chain employs TRBV27 and TRBJ1-1; perhaps TRBD1 as D (6 bases). Per the germline V gene, CDR1 is MNHEY and CDR2 is SMNVEV (reference sequence). Trimming stripped 6 bases from V and 4 bases from J, with 12 bases between. This CDR3 region has 13 residues. The CDR3 coding sequence is TGTGCCAGCAGGCTGGGGGGCAGCACTGAAGCTTTCTTT. Amino acids: CASRLGGSTEAFF.

The chain is built from TRBV19 and TRBJ1-2, with unresolved D. The V gene's germline CDR1 is LNHDA and CDR2 SQIVND (reference sequence). The CDR3 loop spans 12 amino acids. V lost 6 bases and J lost 6, with 11 bases in between. The CDR3: CASRTRSDGYTF. CDR3 sequence (DNA): TGTGCCAGTAGGACAAGGTCTGATGGCTACACCTTC.

The chain combines TRBV5-1 with TRBJ1-3; D remains ambiguous. V dropped 0 bases and J dropped 2 bases, with 3 bases sitting between them. This CDR3 spans 13 amino acids. CDR1 is SGHRS and CDR2 is YFSETQ in the germline V gene. The CDR3 nucleotides are TGCGCCAGCAGCTTGGGTGCTGGAAACACCATATATTTT. Protein: CASSLGAGNTIYF.

The chain recombines TRBV5-6 with TRBJ1-1; no clear D. Germline V gene data show CDR1 as SGHDT and CDR2 as YYEEEE. V lost 0 bases and J 9 bases, leaving 9 bases between the germline ends. The CDR3 consists of 12 residues. The CDR3 loop reads CASSLEGVKAFF. The CDR3 coding sequence is TGTGCCAGCAGCTTGGAGGGCGTGAAAGCTTTCTTT.

V gene TRBV5-4 combines with J gene TRBJ1-2; 8 bases fit TRBD1. The V segment lost 0 bases and the J segment 7 bases; nucleotides outside the gene matches: 5. The CDR3 consists of 14 residues. Germline loops: CDR1 SGHNT, CDR2 YYREEE (reference sequence). CDR3 sequence (DNA): TGTGCCAGCAGCTTGGCCCAGGGGGCTACTGGCTACACCTTC. Translation: CASSLAQGATGYTF.

The rearrangement uses TRBV7-8 and TRBJ1-3; weak D call: TRBD1 (5 bases). Germline V gene sequence: CDR1 SGHVS, CDR2 FQNEAQ. This CDR3 has 15 residues. Trimming took 5 bases from V and 0 from J, leaving 11 bases between them. CDR3 sequence (DNA): TGTGCCAGCAGCCCCCGGGACTACTCTGGAAACACCATATATTTT. Translated: CASSPRDYSGNTIYF.

This chain joins TRBV9 and TRBJ1-2; 11 bases are a match to TRBD1. J gave up 3 bases and V 4 bases, and 5 bases lay outside the gene matches. Germline lookup yields CDR1 SGDLS and CDR2 YYNGEE. The CDR3 totals 15 residues. CDR3 amino acids: CASSSRTGGDYGYTF. In nucleotides, the CDR3 is TGTGCCAGCAGCTCTCGGACAGGGGGCGACTATGGCTACACCTTC. The whole variable domain, filled in from reference TRBV9 and TRBJ1-2, reads DSGVTQTPKHLITATGQRVTLRCSPRSGDLSVYWYQQSLDQGLQFLIQYYNGEERAKGNILERFSAQQFPDLHSELNLSSLELGDSALYFCASSSRTGGDYGYTFGSGTRLTVV.

The genes are TRBV27 and TRBJ2-3, with 11 bases that match TRBD2. Germline V gene sequence: CDR1 MNHEY, CDR2 SMNVEV (reference sequence). Germline trimming cut 5 bases from V and 5 bases from J; bases unmatched to any gene: 9. CDR3 length equals 16 residues. The CDR3 nucleotides are TGTGCCAGCAGTCCCCGGGTAGCGGGAGGGGTAGATACGCAGTATTTT. Amino acids: CASSPRVAGGVDTQYF.

This clone appeared a single time. V gene TRBV6-4 combines with J gene TRBJ2-3; 14 nucleotides agree with TRBD2. Germline lookup yields CDR1 MRHNA and CDR2 SNTAGT. This CDR3 is 15 amino acids long. The trim removed 9 bases at V and 4 bases at J, leaving 6 bases unmatched. The CDR3 DNA reads as TGTGCCAGTAGAATGACTAGCGGGGGGGCAGATACGCAGTATTTT. Translated: CASRMTSGGADTQYF.

CDR3: CASGAVAETQYF. The CDR3, as DNA: TGTGCCAGCGGGGCGGTTGCTGAGACCCAGTACTTC. This chain links TRBV7-6 with TRBJ2-5, with a possible D match to TRBD1 (5 bases). Germline assignment: CDR1 SGHVS and CDR2 FNYEAQ. The V end was cut by 8 bases, the J end by 5 bases, with 12 bases between. This CDR3 contains 12 residues.

The chain joins TRBV5-1 to TRBJ1-1; D remains unclear. The germline V gene encodes CDR1 SGHRS and CDR2 YFSETQ. There are 14 residues in the CDR3. Trimming removed 4 bases from V and 1 base from J, with 11 bases in between. This CDR3 reads CASSPVGPNTEAFF. The DNA for the CDR3 is TGCGCCAGCAGCCCGGTAGGACCGAACACTGAAGCTTTCTTT.

This sequence joins TRBV5-6 and TRBJ1-1; perhaps TRBD1 as D (5 bases). Germline lookup yields CDR1 SGHDT and CDR2 YYEEEE. There are 12 residues in the CDR3. With 3 bases removed from V and 11 bases from J, the gap between germline ends came to 14 bases. The DNA for the CDR3 is TGTGCCAGCAGCTCGCAGGGTATCCGTGCTTTCTTT. The encoded protein is CASSSQGIRAFF.